A selection of T cell receptor beta chains follows, all from one sample in a study of blood T cell repertoires in COVID-19. This table comes from immunoSEQ multiplex PCR, and its TCRdb copy is limited to in-frame clones, with some not included. Among roughly 460,000 clones listed, roughly 90% were seen once. Material: peripheral blood. The receptors were gathered from a man between 18 and 29 years old with COVID-19, enrolled during active disease. Each CDR3 is given with its conserved first and last residue. A D gene is named only where the DNA matches it firmly. Not every row has a clone size; where given, it reads once, few, many or a size class.

v_gene	abundance	d_gene	j_gene	CDR3aa	CDR3nt
TRBV30	-	-	TRBJ1-2	CAWSVNRVYGYTF	TGTGCCTGGAGTGTGAACAGGGTTTATGGCTACACCTTC
TRBV12-1	-	-	TRBJ2-1	CASSPGTSENNEQFF	TGTGCCAGCAGCCCCGGGACTAGCGAGAACAATGAGCAGTTCTTC
TRBV13	-	-	TRBJ1-2	CASSLALLAGGYTF	TGTGCCAGCAGCTTAGCTCTTTTGGCGGGCGGCTACACCTTC
TRBV11-2	-	TRBD1	TRBJ2-5	CASSPRDRGRRETQYF	TGTGCCAGCAGCCCCCGGGACAGGGGGCGTCGGGAGACCCAGTACTTC
TRBV5-1	once	TRBD2	TRBJ2-7	CASSRTSGDHEQYF	TGCGCCAGCAGTAGGACTAGCGGGGACCACGAGCAGTACTTC
TRBV4-1	-	-	TRBJ2-7	CASSQVLTGGGEQYF	TGCGCCAGCAGCCAGGTCTTGACGGGGGGCGGGGAGCAGTACTTC
TRBV5-1	-	-	TRBJ2-3	CASSLAYGSTDTQYF	TGCGCCAGCAGCTTGGCCTATGGTAGCACAGATACGCAGTATTTT
TRBV10-1	-	TRBD1	TRBJ2-5	CASSRDSQETQYF	TGCGCCAGCAGCCGGGACAGCCAAGAGACCCAGTACTTC
TRBV6-5	-	TRBD1	TRBJ1-4	CASSSRTGTNEKLFF	TGTGCCAGCAGTTCCCGGACAGGGACTAATGAAAAACTGTTTTTT
TRBV7-3	-	-	TRBJ1-6	CASSTAGGPNSPLHF	TGTGCCAGCAGCACCGCCGGGGGGCCTAATTCACCCCTCCACTTT
TRBV9	-	TRBD2	TRBJ2-3	CASSPSAGATDTQYF	TGTGCCAGCAGCCCTTCAGCGGGGGCCACAGATACGCAGTATTTT
TRBV12-5	-	-	TRBJ1-5	CASGPPGHLGNQPQHF	TGTGCTAGTGGGCCCCCAGGGCACTTAGGGAATCAGCCCCAGCATTTT
TRBV19	-	-	TRBJ1-5	CASSIRDSNQPQHF	TGTGCCAGTAGTATAAGAGATAGCAATCAGCCCCAGCATTTT
TRBV18	-	TRBD1	TRBJ2-7	CASSPGQGQRGSNEQYF	TGTGCCAGCTCACCCGGACAGGGCCAAAGGGGGAGCAACGAGCAGTACTTC
TRBV27	-	-	TRBJ1-1	CASSLSIGATEAFF	TGTGCCAGCAGTTTATCGATAGGGGCCACTGAAGCTTTCTTT
TRBV30	-	-	TRBJ2-3	CAWSRGSTDTQYF	TGTGCCTGGAGTAGGGGGAGCACAGATACGCAGTATTTT
TRBV12-3/TRBV12-4	once	-	TRBJ1-5	CASTLGGEPQHF	TGTGCCAGCACCCTCGGAGGAGAGCCCCAGCATTTT
TRBV18	-	TRBD2	TRBJ2-1	CASSPRNGRAEGEQFF	TGTGCCAGCTCACCCCGGAACGGGAGGGCCGAAGGTGAGCAGTTCTTC
TRBV7-6	-	TRBD1	TRBJ2-4	CASSLGTGGIQYF	TGTGCCAGCAGCTTAGGGACAGGGGGCATTCAGTACTTC
TRBV6-1	-	-	TRBJ1-6	CASSEDFSPLHF	TGTGCCAGCAGTGAAGACTTTTCACCCCTCCACTTT
TRBV5-1	-	TRBD2	TRBJ2-7	CASSTSGTSGRGTYEQYF	TGCGCCAGCAGCACTTCCGGGACTAGCGGGAGGGGGACCTACGAGCAGTACTTC
TRBV7-9	-	-	TRBJ2-7	CASSHLTIYHEQYF	TGTGCCAGCAGCCACCTGACTATATACCACGAGCAGTACTTC
TRBV2	-	TRBD1	TRBJ1-1	CASSQQGVPEAFF	TGTGCCAGCAGCCAACAGGGGGTCCCTGAAGCTTTCTTT
TRBV5-1	-	-	TRBJ2-3	CASSPSGSATQYF	TGCGCCAGCAGCCCCTCGGGGTCAGCCACTCAGTATTTT
TRBV3-1/TRBV3-2	-	-	TRBJ2-5	CASSQVFTPGTQYF	TGTGCCAGCAGCCAAGTTTTCACGCCAGGGACCCAGTACTTC
TRBV7-8	-	-	TRBJ2-2	CASSFGRRGNTGELFF	TGTGCCAGCAGCTTTGGACGGAGGGGGAACACCGGGGAGCTGTTTTTT
TRBV6-1	-	-	TRBJ2-1	CASSEATSAGLSYNEQFF	TGTGCCAGCAGTGAAGCCACTTCTGCTGGGCTCTCCTACAATGAGCAGTTCTTC
TRBV7-3	-	-	TRBJ2-3	CASSLVAVGLDTQYF	TGTGCCAGCAGCTTGGTTGCGGTGGGTCTGGATACGCAGTATTTT
TRBV28	once	TRBD1	TRBJ2-7	CASRMQAGGKEQYF	TGTGCCAGCCGTATGCAGGCAGGGGGCAAAGAGCAGTACTTC
TRBV7-8	-	-	TRBJ1-1	CASSLGGRGSEAFF	TGTGCCAGCAGCTTAGGGGGCAGGGGTTCTGAAGCTTTCTTT
TRBV3-1/TRBV3-2	-	-	TRBJ2-1	CASSQDLTGFNEQFF	TGTGCCAGCAGCCAAGATCTAACGGGTTTCAATGAGCAGTTCTTC
TRBV5-1	-	TRBD2	TRBJ2-3	CASSSGTSAISTDTQYF	TGCGCCAGCAGCTCTGGGACTAGCGCGATATCCACAGATACGCAGTATTTT
TRBV10-3	-	TRBD1	TRBJ1-2	CAISDDWDSHGYTF	TGTGCCATCAGTGACGATTGGGACAGCCACGGCTACACCTTC
TRBV27	once	TRBD2	TRBJ2-3	CASSFILAGGTDTQYF	TGTGCCAGCAGTTTCATCCTAGCGGGAGGGACAGATACGCAGTATTTT
TRBV1	once	-	TRBJ2-7	CTSSQAPGQLKPLSYEQYF	TGCACCAGCAGCCAAGCTCCGGGACAGCTGAAACCTCTTTCCTACGAGCAGTACTTC
TRBV18	-	TRBD1	TRBJ1-6	CASSAGTGSNSPLHF	TGTGCCAGCTCAGCCGGGACAGGGTCAAATTCACCCCTCCACTTT
TRBV6-2/TRBV6-3	-	-	TRBJ2-3	CASSYPLTGAGSTDTQYF	TGTGCCAGCAGTTACCCCCTTACAGGGGCGGGGAGCACAGATACGCAGTATTTT
TRBV24-1	-	TRBD2	TRBJ2-1	CATSVGGGDNEQFF	TGTGCCACCAGTGTTGGCGGGGGGGACAATGAGCAGTTCTTC
TRBV24-1	once	-	TRBJ2-3	CATSDGGWTDTQYF	TGTGCCACCAGTGACGGGGGTTGGACAGATACGCAGTATTTT
TRBV10-1	once	-	TRBJ2-1	CASTTGGRGSYNEQFF	TGCGCCAGCACTACAGGCGGGCGGGGAAGCTACAATGAGCAGTTCTTC